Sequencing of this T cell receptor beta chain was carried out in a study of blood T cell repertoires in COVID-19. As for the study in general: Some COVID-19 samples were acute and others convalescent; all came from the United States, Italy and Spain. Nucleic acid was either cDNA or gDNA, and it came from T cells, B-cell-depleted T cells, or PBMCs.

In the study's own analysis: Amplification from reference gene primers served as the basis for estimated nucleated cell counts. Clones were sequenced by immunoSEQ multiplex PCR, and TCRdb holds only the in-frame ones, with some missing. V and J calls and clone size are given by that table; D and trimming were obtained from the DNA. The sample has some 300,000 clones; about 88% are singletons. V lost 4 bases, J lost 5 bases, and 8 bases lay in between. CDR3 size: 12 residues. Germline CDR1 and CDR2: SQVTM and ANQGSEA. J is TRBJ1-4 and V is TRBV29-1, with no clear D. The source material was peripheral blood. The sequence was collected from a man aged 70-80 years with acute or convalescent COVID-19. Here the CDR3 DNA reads TGCAGCGTTGTGGGCGGGAATGAAAAACTGTTTTTT. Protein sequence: CSVVGGNEKLFF.